Listed below are T cell receptor beta chains from one sample, sequenced in a study of blood T cell repertoires in COVID-19. Clones were sequenced by immunoSEQ multiplex PCR, and TCRdb holds only the in-frame ones, with some missing. The sample lists about 130,000 clones; around 83% were seen once. The sequenced material came from peripheral blood. Receptor source: a woman between 45 and 65 years old with acute or convalescent COVID-19. Each CDR3 is given with its conserved first and last residue. The D gene is left open where the match is weak. The listing skips clone size in some rows; elsewhere it reads once, few, many or a size class.

v_gene: TRBV19
d_gene: NA
abundance: NA
j_gene: TRBJ1-1
CDR3aa: CASSYGMNTEAFF
CDR3nt: TGTGCCAGTAGTTACGGGATGAACACTGAAGCTTTCTTT

v_gene: TRBV11-2
d_gene: TRBD2
abundance: NA
j_gene: TRBJ2-3
CDR3aa: CASSLTSGTSADTQYF
CDR3nt: TGTGCCAGCAGCCTTACCTCCGGGACTAGCGCAGATACGCAGTATTTT

v_gene: TRBV9
d_gene: NA
abundance: NA
j_gene: TRBJ1-2
CDR3aa: CASSGTVEKAEHNTF
CDR3nt: TGTGCCAGCAGCGGAACGGTTGAGAAAGCCGAGCATAACACCTTC

v_gene: TRBV2
d_gene: NA
abundance: few
j_gene: TRBJ1-5
CDR3aa: CASGQGRNQPQHF
CDR3nt: TGTGCCAGCGGGCAGGGGAGAAATCAGCCCCAGCATTTT

v_gene: TRBV9
d_gene: TRBD1
abundance: NA
j_gene: TRBJ2-1
CDR3aa: CASSEQQGALNEQFF
CDR3nt: TGTGCCAGCAGCGAACAACAGGGGGCGCTCAATGAGCAGTTCTTC

v_gene: TRBV18
d_gene: NA
abundance: NA
j_gene: TRBJ1-5
CDR3aa: CASSSLKTVNQPQHF
CDR3nt: TGTGCCAGCTCCTCACTAAAGACTGTCAATCAGCCCCAGCATTTT

v_gene: TRBV6-5
d_gene: NA
abundance: NA
j_gene: TRBJ1-5
CDR3aa: CASSLTGFNQPQHF
CDR3nt: TGTGCCAGCAGTCTCACAGGTTTCAATCAGCCCCAGCATTTT

v_gene: TRBV12-5
d_gene: TRBD1
abundance: NA
j_gene: TRBJ2-7
CDR3aa: CASGPHVGQGRYEQYF
CDR3nt: TGTGCTAGTGGTCCCCACGTGGGACAGGGTAGGTACGAGCAGTACTTC

v_gene: TRBV6-1
d_gene: TRBD1
abundance: NA
j_gene: TRBJ1-1
CDR3aa: CASSDRGLTEAFF
CDR3nt: TGTGCCAGCAGTGACAGGGGGCTCACTGAAGCTTTCTTT

v_gene: TRBV2
d_gene: NA
abundance: NA
j_gene: TRBJ1-3
CDR3aa: CASAGYGNTIYF
CDR3nt: TGTGCCAGCGCAGGGTATGGAAACACCATATATTTT

v_gene: TRBV6-5
d_gene: TRBD1
abundance: NA
j_gene: TRBJ1-2
CDR3aa: CASSPGQGALGYTF
CDR3nt: TGTGCCAGCAGTCCGGGACAGGGGGCTTTAGGCTACACCTTC

v_gene: TRBV6-6
d_gene: NA
abundance: NA
j_gene: TRBJ2-7
CDR3aa: CASSTNRDGRSYEQYF
CDR3nt: TGTGCCAGCAGTACAAACAGGGATGGACGATCCTACGAGCAGTACTTC

v_gene: TRBV9
d_gene: TRBD1
abundance: NA
j_gene: TRBJ1-4
CDR3aa: CASSVVNQGAEEKLFF
CDR3nt: TGTGCCAGCAGCGTAGTAAATCAGGGGGCCGAAGAAAAACTGTTTTTT

v_gene: TRBV14
d_gene: TRBD2
abundance: NA
j_gene: TRBJ2-7
CDR3aa: CASSLAGGLLPYEQYF
CDR3nt: TGTGCCAGCAGCCTAGCGGGGGGCTTACTTCCCTACGAGCAGTACTTC

v_gene: TRBV19
d_gene: NA
abundance: once
j_gene: TRBJ2-6
CDR3aa: CASKGDSGANVLTF
CDR3nt: TGTGCCAGTAAAGGGGACTCTGGGGCCAACGTCCTGACTTTC

v_gene: TRBV13
d_gene: TRBD2
abundance: NA
j_gene: TRBJ2-1
CDR3aa: CASSFPSGGAPYNEQFF
CDR3nt: TGTGCCAGCAGCTTCCCCAGCGGGGGGGCACCCTACAATGAGCAGTTCTTC

v_gene: TRBV10-3
d_gene: TRBD2
abundance: NA
j_gene: TRBJ2-1
CDR3aa: CALRGDSSNEQFF
CDR3nt: TGTGCCCTCCGGGGGGACTCTTCCAATGAGCAGTTCTTC

v_gene: TRBV7-9
d_gene: TRBD1
abundance: NA
j_gene: TRBJ1-5
CDR3aa: CASSLTGGDQPQHF
CDR3nt: TGTGCCAGCAGCTTAACAGGGGGAGATCAGCCCCAGCATTTT

v_gene: TRBV19
d_gene: NA
abundance: NA
j_gene: TRBJ1-2
CDR3aa: CASSRGTPGGYTF
CDR3nt: TGTGCCAGTAGTAGAGGTACCCCGGGTGGCTACACCTTC

v_gene: TRBV4-1
d_gene: TRBD2
abundance: NA
j_gene: TRBJ2-7
CDR3aa: CASSQGLFGLAGPYYEQYF
CDR3nt: TGCGCCAGCAGCCAAGGTCTTTTCGGACTAGCGGGGCCCTACTACGAGCAGTACTTC

v_gene: TRBV9
d_gene: NA
abundance: NA
j_gene: TRBJ1-1
CDR3aa: CASSVAVGGLTEAFF
CDR3nt: TGTGCCAGCAGCGTAGCAGTAGGGGGACTAACTGAAGCTTTCTTT

v_gene: TRBV6-1
d_gene: NA
abundance: NA
j_gene: TRBJ1-2
CDR3aa: CASSEGGANYGYTF
CDR3nt: TGTGCCAGCAGTGAGGGGGGGGCTAACTATGGCTACACCTTC

v_gene: TRBV7-8
d_gene: NA
abundance: few
j_gene: TRBJ1-4
CDR3aa: CASSPPAGNEKLFF
CDR3nt: TGTGCCAGCAGCCCGCCCGCGGGGAATGAAAAACTGTTTTTT

v_gene: TRBV5-4
d_gene: NA
abundance: few
j_gene: TRBJ1-6
CDR3aa: CASSLYSDNSPLHF
CDR3nt: TGTGCCAGCAGCTTGTACAGTGATAATTCACCCCTCCACTTT

v_gene: TRBV6-5
d_gene: TRBD1
abundance: NA
j_gene: TRBJ1-6
CDR3aa: CASSYSSQGAPSPLHF
CDR3nt: TGTGCCAGCAGTTACTCGTCGCAGGGGGCTCCTTCACCCCTCCACTTT

v_gene: TRBV5-1
d_gene: TRBD1
abundance: NA
j_gene: TRBJ2-7
CDR3aa: CASSSSPKDRRSSYEQYF
CDR3nt: TGCGCCAGCAGCTCCTCACCCAAGGACAGGCGAAGCTCCTACGAGCAGTACTTC

v_gene: TRBV21-1
d_gene: NA
abundance: NA
j_gene: TRBJ1-1
CDR3aa: CASRTGLRHAEAFF
CDR3nt: TGTGCCAGCAGAACAGGGTTGAGGCACGCTGAAGCTTTCTTT

v_gene: TRBV2
d_gene: TRBD1
abundance: NA
j_gene: TRBJ1-2
CDR3aa: CASSVGRGINGYTF
CDR3nt: TGTGCCAGCAGCGTTGGCAGGGGGATCAATGGCTACACCTTC

v_gene: TRBV5-1
d_gene: NA
abundance: NA
j_gene: TRBJ2-7
CDR3aa: CASSPEGREWDEQYF
CDR3nt: TGCGCCAGCAGCCCCGAGGGGCGGGAATGGGACGAGCAGTACTTC

v_gene: TRBV9
d_gene: TRBD1
abundance: NA
j_gene: TRBJ2-1
CDR3aa: CASSGYRGESSYNEQFF
CDR3nt: TGTGCCAGCAGCGGTTACAGGGGCGAGAGCTCCTACAATGAGCAGTTCTTC

v_gene: TRBV30
d_gene: NA
abundance: NA
j_gene: TRBJ1-2
CDR3aa: CAWSVFGQTYGYTF
CDR3nt: TGTGCCTGGAGTGTATTTGGGCAGACCTATGGCTACACCTTC

v_gene: TRBV19
d_gene: NA
abundance: NA
j_gene: TRBJ2-6
CDR3aa: CASSISGVGSGANVLTF
CDR3nt: TGTGCCAGTAGTATTTCAGGGGTCGGCTCTGGGGCCAACGTCCTGACTTTC

v_gene: TRBV18
d_gene: NA
abundance: NA
j_gene: TRBJ1-3
CDR3aa: CASSPRPREAGNTIYF
CDR3nt: TGTGCCAGCTCACCAAGGCCCAGGGAGGCTGGAAACACCATATATTTT

v_gene: TRBV10-2
d_gene: NA
abundance: NA
j_gene: TRBJ2-3
CDR3aa: CASRDWVSTDTQYF
CDR3nt: TGCGCCAGTAGGGACTGGGTGAGCACAGATACGCAGTATTTT

v_gene: TRBV3-1/TRBV3-2
d_gene: TRBD1
abundance: NA
j_gene: TRBJ2-1
CDR3aa: CASSPGQGRPNEQFF
CDR3nt: TGTGCCAGCAGCCCGGGACAGGGGAGGCCAAATGAGCAGTTCTTC

v_gene: TRBV12-3/TRBV12-4
d_gene: NA
abundance: NA
j_gene: TRBJ1-3
CDR3aa: CAISPGNTIYF
CDR3nt: TGTGCCATTTCTCCTGGAAACACCATATATTTT

v_gene: TRBV10-1
d_gene: NA
abundance: few
j_gene: TRBJ2-2
CDR3aa: CASRGPQDTGELFF
CDR3nt: TGCGCCAGCAGAGGTCCGCAGGACACCGGGGAGCTGTTTTTT

v_gene: TRBV6-6
d_gene: NA
abundance: NA
j_gene: TRBJ2-2
CDR3aa: CGSQGGLGTGELFF
CDR3nt: TGTGGGTCCCAGGGGGGCCTTGGCACCGGGGAGCTGTTTTTT

v_gene: TRBV7-5
d_gene: NA
abundance: NA
j_gene: TRBJ2-1
CDR3aa: CARSLRGNEQFF
CDR3nt: TGTGCCAGAAGCCTACGGGGGAACGAGCAGTTCTTC

v_gene: TRBV19
d_gene: TRBD1
abundance: NA
j_gene: TRBJ1-5
CDR3aa: CASSVQGGNQPQHF
CDR3nt: TGTGCCAGTAGTGTACAGGGGGGCAATCAGCCCCAGCATTTT

v_gene: TRBV28
d_gene: TRBD1
abundance: NA
j_gene: TRBJ2-2
CDR3aa: CASSSHSTGTGDGRELFF
CDR3nt: TGTGCCAGCAGTTCCCACAGCACCGGGACAGGGGACGGGAGGGAGCTGTTTTTT

v_gene: TRBV9
d_gene: TRBD1
abundance: NA
j_gene: TRBJ2-3
CDR3aa: CASSAGTGGHTQYF
CDR3nt: TGTGCCAGCAGCGCCGGGACAGGGGGCCATACGCAGTATTTT

v_gene: TRBV5-1
d_gene: TRBD1
abundance: NA
j_gene: TRBJ1-2
CDR3aa: CASRSTSGTGIYGYTF
CDR3nt: TGCGCCAGCAGGTCCACTTCCGGGACAGGGATTTATGGCTACACCTTC

v_gene: TRBV6-5
d_gene: TRBD1
abundance: NA
j_gene: TRBJ1-2
CDR3aa: CASSYNVGQGAGGYTF
CDR3nt: TGTGCCAGCAGTTACAATGTGGGACAGGGGGCCGGTGGCTACACCTTC

v_gene: TRBV2
d_gene: TRBD2
abundance: NA
j_gene: TRBJ2-3
CDR3aa: CASSRGGRGDTQYF
CDR3nt: TGTGCCAGCAGCCGGGGGGGCCGAGGAGATACGCAGTATTTT

v_gene: TRBV3-1/TRBV3-2
d_gene: TRBD1
abundance: few
j_gene: TRBJ1-1
CDR3aa: CASSQGTGGWKGNTEAFF
CDR3nt: TGTGCCAGCAGCCAAGGAACAGGGGGCTGGAAGGGGAACACTGAAGCTTTCTTT

v_gene: TRBV7-6
d_gene: TRBD1
abundance: NA
j_gene: TRBJ2-1
CDR3aa: CASSFRDSNRYNEQFF
CDR3nt: TGTGCCAGCAGCTTTCGGGACAGCAACAGGTACAATGAGCAGTTCTTC

v_gene: TRBV18
d_gene: NA
abundance: NA
j_gene: TRBJ2-1
CDR3aa: CASSPDQTVYNEQFF
CDR3nt: TGTGCCAGCTCACCAGATCAGACAGTATACAATGAGCAGTTCTTC

v_gene: TRBV2
d_gene: NA
abundance: once
j_gene: TRBJ2-5
CDR3aa: CASSAQGGETQYF
CDR3nt: TGTGCCAGCAGCGCGCAGGGTGGAGAGACCCAGTACTTC

v_gene: TRBV3-1/TRBV3-2
d_gene: NA
abundance: NA
j_gene: TRBJ1-3
CDR3aa: CASTGFENTIYF
CDR3nt: TGTGCCAGCACAGGTTTCGAAAACACCATATATTTT

v_gene: TRBV11-2
d_gene: NA
abundance: NA
j_gene: TRBJ1-3
CDR3aa: CASSLAFGNTIYF
CDR3nt: TGTGCCAGCAGCTTAGCTTTTGGAAACACCATATATTTT

v_gene: TRBV12-3/TRBV12-4
d_gene: NA
abundance: NA
j_gene: TRBJ1-1
CDR3aa: CASRAANTEAFF
CDR3nt: TGTGCCAGCAGAGCCGCGAACACTGAAGCTTTCTTT

v_gene: TRBV6-5
d_gene: NA
abundance: NA
j_gene: TRBJ2-7
CDR3aa: CASTPRQEYHEQYF
CDR3nt: TGTGCCAGCACCCCACGACAGGAGTACCACGAGCAGTACTTC